This passage covers 32 T cell receptor beta chains from one sample sequenced in a study of T cells in Graves' hyperthyroidism and ophthalmopathy. What was amplified from RNA transcripts were TCR beta CDR3 regions. Carried out on the TCR CDR3, a first-round RT-PCR used the HTBI primer set. TCRdb itself ran the multiplex PCR reads through MiXCR, one entry per CDR3 protein. Of roughly 580,000 distinct CDR3 sequences listed, around 45% are singletons. Sequencing was done on a sample of peripheral blood or thyroid tissue (not recorded which). Receptors originate from a woman aged 18 to 35 with Graves' hyperthyroidism.

The chain carries TRBV7-6 and TRBJ2-7, with a weak D call TRBD1 (5 bases). The V end was cut by 7 bases, the J end by 3 bases, with 13 bases between. Germline CDR1 SGHVS, CDR2 FNYEAQ. The CDR3 loop spans 13 amino acids. DNA of the CDR3: TGTGCCAGCAACCCTGGGCAGGGCTACGAGCAGTACTTC. This encodes CASNPGQGYEQYF. Filled out from reference TRBV7-6 and TRBJ2-7, the complete variable domain reads GAGVSQSPRYKVTKRGQDVALRCDPISGHVSLYWYRQALGQGPEFLTYFNYEAQQDKSGLPNDRFSAERPEGSISTLTIQRTEQRDSAMYRCASNPGQGYEQYFGPGTRLTVT.

With respect to this clonotype: Being one base from a much bigger clone, this may be a read error. As DNA, the CDR3 is TGTGCCAGCAGCTATGAGTTCGAGGGTTCAGAGACCCAGTACTTC. It is translated as CASSYEFEGSETQYF. The chain employs TRBV7-2 and TRBJ2-5, with D tentatively TRBD2 (5 bases). This CDR3 contains 15 residues. With 4 bases removed from V and 4 bases from J, the gap between germline ends came to 16 bases. Germline CDR1 SGHTA, CDR2 FQGNSA.

The chain couples TRBV7-2 to TRBJ2-7, with D perhaps matching TRBD1 (6 bases). V lost 6 bases, J lost 6 bases, and 9 bases lay in between. This CDR3 is 11 amino acids long. Germline loops: CDR1 SGHTA, CDR2 FQGNSA. CDR3 DNA sequence: TGTGCCAGCAGTGAGGACAGCGAGCAGTACTTC. Protein product: CASSEDSEQYF.

The V call is TRBV13, the J call TRBJ2-7, with D possibly being TRBD1 or TRBD2 (5 bases each). The germline V gene has CDR1 PRHDT and CDR2 FYEKMQ (reference sequence). V shed 5 bases and J shed 0 bases, with 14 bases lying between them. This CDR3 comprises 15 residues. CDR3 sequence (DNA): TGTGCCAGCAGCCCGGGACCGATGAGCTCCTACGAGCAGTACTTC. This encodes CASSPGPMSSYEQYF.

This sequence joins TRBV2 and TRBJ1-2, with unresolved D. Germline-derived CDR1 and CDR2 are SNHLY and FYNNEI. This CDR3 contains 15 residues. Trimming left V 5 bases short and J 0 bases short, with 13 bases between. The CDR3 DNA reads as TGTGCCAGCAGTTTACGGCGGAGAGCTAACTATGGCTACACCTTC. Protein sequence: CASSLRRRANYGYTF.

This clonotype was counted many times. The genes are TRBV5-1 and TRBJ1-1; no clear D. The germline V gene encodes CDR1 SGHRS and CDR2 YFSETQ. V gave up 6 bases and J gave up 8 bases, with 11 bases separating them. This CDR3 comprises 11 residues. CDR3 DNA sequence: TGCGCCAGCATCCTCGGTACAGAAGCTTTCTTT. Its translation: CASILGTEAFF.

V usage is TRBV7-9 and J usage is TRBJ2-7; unclear D gene. The CDR3 spans 12 residues. CDR1 and CDR2 (germline): SEHNR, FQNEAQ (reference sequence). V dropped 5 bases and J dropped 3 bases, with 8 bases sitting between them. The DNA for the CDR3 is TGTGCCAGCAGCCCGTGGGACTACGAGCAGTACTTC. Amino acid sequence: CASSPWDYEQYF.

This clonotype was found a few times. This chain uses TRBV12-5 with TRBJ1-6; D is unclear. Germline V gene sequence: CDR1 LGHNT, CDR2 FRNRAP. This CDR3 has 16 residues. V was pared by 2 bases and J by 8 bases, with 16 bases between. This CDR3 reads CASGLTGIAKHSPLHF. The CDR3 DNA reads TGTGCTAGTGGTTTGACGGGGATTGCCAAACATTCACCCCTCCACTTT. Complete variable domain (other parts from reference TRBV12-5 and TRBJ1-6): DARVTQTPRHKVTEMGQEVTMRCQPILGHNTVFWYRQTMMQGLELLAYFRNRAPLDDSGMPKDRFSAEMPDATLATLKIQPSEPRDSAVYFCASGLTGIAKHSPLHFGNGTRLTVT.

This clonotype was counted a single time. The V gene is TRBV24-1, the J gene TRBJ1-5, with D perhaps matching TRBD1 (5 bases). Germline CDR1 KGHDR, CDR2 SFDVKD. The V end was cut by 11 bases, the J end by 4 bases, with 17 bases between. The CDR3 consists of 14 residues. The CDR3 is CASSPRDANQPQHF. As DNA, the CDR3 is TGTGCCAGCTCACCACGGGACGCAAATCAGCCCCAGCATTTT.

This clonotype turned up a few times. V is TRBV2 and J is TRBJ2-7; no clear D gene. Germline CDR1 reads SNHLY; CDR2 reads FYNNEI. V gave up 7 bases and J gave up 0 bases, with 13 bases separating them. The CDR3 consists of 14 residues. The CDR3 here is CASTHTFNSYEQYF. The CDR3 DNA reads TGTGCCAGCACTCACACATTTAACTCCTACGAGCAGTACTTC.

The V call is TRBV9, the J call TRBJ1-1; D call uncertain. The CDR3 extends over 14 amino acids. CDR1 and CDR2 from the germline V gene are SGDLS and YYNGEE. The V and J ends lost 2 bases and 4 bases respectively, with 12 bases between them. CDR3 in amino acids: CASSVGGGITEAFF. CDR3 nucleotides: TGTGCCAGCAGCGTTGGAGGCGGAATCACTGAAGCTTTCTTT.

The chain has TRBV20-1 and TRBJ2-2, with D uncertain. The germline gives CDR1 DFQATT, CDR2 SNEGSKA (reference sequence). This CDR3 has 14 residues. The V and J ends lost 3 bases and 1 base respectively, with 9 bases between them. The CDR3 nucleotides are TGCAGTGCTAGCCCAGCGAGGAACACCGGGGAGCTGTTTTTT. It codes for CSASPARNTGELFF.

This clonotype showed up just a few times. An end of the junction differs from the germline gene, which may be a read error. The J gene is TRBJ1-5, the V gene TRBV10-2; TRBD1 aligns across 10 bases. The CDR3 is made up of 15 amino acids. Germline values: CDR1 WSHSY, CDR2 SAAADI. CDR3 in amino acids: CASGLVGTGDQPQHF. DNA of the CDR3: TGTGCTAGTGGTTTGGTCGGGACAGGGGATCAGCCCCAGCATTTT.

The rearrangement links TRBV25-1 to TRBJ1-2; weak D call: TRBD1 (5 bases). The CDR3 contains 16 residues. The V gene's germline CDR1 is MGHDK and CDR2 SYGVNS. The V and J ends lost 8 bases and 3 bases respectively, with 22 bases between them. This CDR3 is CASSPVVRAADYGYTF. CDR3 nucleotides: TGTGCCAGCTCACCCGTCGTCAGGGCAGCAGACTATGGCTACACCTTC.

The chain is built from TRBV29-1 and TRBJ2-7, with a possible D match to TRBD1 (5 bases). V gave up 0 bases and J gave up 4 bases, with 10 bases separating them. The CDR3 runs 13 residues. Germline CDR1 reads SQVTM; CDR2 reads ANQGSEA. The CDR3 DNA reads TGCAGCGTTGAAGAGGCAAGGGGATACGAGCAGTACTTC. Translated: CSVEEARGYEQYF.

This clonotype was counted ten times or more. This rearrangement joins TRBV15 to TRBJ2-7; possibly TRBD1 or TRBD2 for D (5 bases each). This CDR3 spans 15 amino acids. Germline V gives CDR1 LNHNV, CDR2 YYDKDF (reference sequence). With 0 bases removed from V and 5 bases from J, the gap between germline ends came to 14 bases. CDR3 DNA: TGTGCCACCAGCAGAGAGGGAGAGGGGACCGACGAGCAGTACTTC. This codes for CATSREGEGTDEQYF.

The chain links TRBV29-1 to TRBJ1-1; maybe TRBD1 (5 bases). Germline lookup yields CDR1 SQVTM and CDR2 ANQGSEA. CDR3 size: 12 residues. Trimming shortened V by 8 bases and J by 3 bases, and 13 bases separated the two germline ends. The CDR3 DNA reads as TGCAGCTTCTTCGGAGGGGACACTGAAGCTTTCTTT. Residues: CSFFGGDTEAFF.

This clonotype was seen ten or more times. The chain is built from TRBV19 and TRBJ1-5, with no clear D. Germline V CDR1 and CDR2: LNHDA, SQIVND (reference sequence). V lost 3 bases to trimming and J lost 2 bases, with 8 bases between them. There are 14 residues in the CDR3. The CDR3 DNA reads TGTGCCAGTAGTATCAGGAGGCGCAATCAGCCCCAGCATTTT. Protein product: CASSIRRRNQPQHF.

The chain uses TRBV12-3 or TRBV12-4 and TRBJ2-7; 9 bases are a match to TRBD1. CDR3 length: 13 residues. Trimming at V came to 5 bases and at J to 5 bases, leaving 4 bases not matched to a gene. The DNA for the CDR3 is TGTGCCAGCAGTACGGGACAGGGAAACGAGCAGTACTTC. Its translation is CASSTGQGNEQYF.

In its sample, this clonotype was seen once. This chain connects TRBV24-1 to TRBJ1-5; possibly TRBD1 for D (6 bases). Germline CDR1 is KGHDR and CDR2 is SFDVKD. The CDR3 is 14 amino acids. With 3 bases removed from V and 5 bases from J, the gap between germline ends came to 10 bases. The CDR3: CATSDPGAHQPQHF. CDR3 DNA: TGTGCCACCAGTGATCCAGGGGCCCATCAGCCCCAGCATTTT.

This clonotype came up many times. V is TRBV7-8 and J is TRBJ2-7; tentative D call: TRBD2 (6 bases). The CDR3 length is 14 residues. V lost 3 bases, J lost 6 bases, and 15 bases lay in between. The germline CDR1 and CDR2 sequences are SGHVS and FQNEAQ. The CDR3 region has the DNA TGTGCCAGCAGCTTCAGGCGGGACGGTCTCGAGCAGTACTTC. It specifies CASSFRRDGLEQYF.

J is TRBJ1-6 and V is TRBV7-8; the D is unclear. V shed 5 bases and J shed 9 bases, with 14 bases lying between them. This CDR3 spans 14 amino acids. CDR1 is SGHVS, CDR2 FQNEAQ, per germline. Here the CDR3 reads CASSQDPRGSPLHF. The CDR3 DNA reads TGTGCCAGCAGCCAAGACCCACGGGGTTCACCCCTCCACTTT. Supplemented by reference TRBV7-8 and TRBJ1-6, the full variable domain reads GAGVSQSPRYKVAKRGQDVALRCDPISGHVSLFWYQQALGQGPEFLTYFQNEAQLDKSGLPSDRFFAERPEGSVSTLKIQRTQQEDSAVYLCASSQDPRGSPLHFGNGTRLTVT.

The rearrangement uses TRBV2 and TRBJ1-2, with 8 positions matching TRBD1. CDR3 size: 14 residues. J lost 7 bases, V lost 6 bases, and 10 bases had no gene match. The germline V gene has CDR1 SNHLY and CDR2 FYNNEI. In nucleotides, the CDR3 is TGTGCCAGCAGCAGGGGGCGGGGGGCGCCTGGCTACACCTTC. Translating gives CASSRGRGAPGYTF.

The chain joins TRBV9 to TRBJ1-1; tentatively, D is TRBD1 (5 bases). The V gene's germline CDR1 is SGDLS and CDR2 YYNGEE. The CDR3 is 13 amino acids. Trimming stripped 3 bases from V and 3 bases from J, with 9 bases between. CDR3 nucleotide sequence: TGTGCCAGCAGCGGGGGCCCGGACACTGAAGCTTTCTTT. It yields the protein CASSGGPDTEAFF.

The gene calls are TRBV11-1 and TRBJ2-5, with 8 bases fitting TRBD2. The CDR3 extends over 15 amino acids. The germline V gene encodes CDR1 SGHAT and CDR2 FQDESV (reference sequence). V trimming: 5 bases; J trimming: 3 bases; junction bases outside the gene matches: 8. The CDR3 nucleotides read TGTGCCAGCAGCCTTAGCGGGACCCAAAAAGAGACCCAGTACTTC. Its translation: CASSLSGTQKETQYF.

V is TRBV14 and J is TRBJ1-2, with D perhaps TRBD1 (5 bases). Germline V gives CDR1 SGHDN, CDR2 FVKESK. This CDR3 is built from 16 residues. Trimming removed 0 bases at V and 7 bases at J, with 18 bases between. The CDR3 spells CASSQDLWGAVGGYTF. CDR3 nucleotides: TGTGCCAGCAGCCAAGATTTGTGGGGCGCGGTTGGTGGCTACACCTTC.

The chain combines TRBV6-5 with TRBJ1-5; TRBD1 is a possible D gene (6 bases). V lost 2 bases to trimming and J lost 7 bases, with 18 bases between them. Germline lookup yields CDR1 MNHEY and CDR2 SVGAGI. This CDR3 contains 16 residues. CDR3 nucleotide sequence: TGTGCCAGCAGTTACGGGGGCATCCGGAGAGGACAGCCCCAGCATTTT. It is translated as CASSYGGIRRGQPQHF.

The J gene is TRBJ2-5, the V gene TRBV20-1; possibly TRBD1 for D (5 bases). This CDR3 contains 16 residues. The V and J ends lost 0 bases and 2 bases respectively, with 16 bases between them. Germline V lookup: CDR1 DFQATT, CDR2 SNEGSKA (reference sequence). CDR3 residues: CSARDPAWGLQETQYF. Here the CDR3 DNA reads TGCAGTGCTAGAGATCCGGCCTGGGGCTTACAAGAGACCCAGTACTTC.

This clonotype was seen a handful of times. The rearrangement joins TRBV4-3 to TRBJ1-2; 7 bases are shared with TRBD1. Germline CDR1 and CDR2: LGHNA and YSLEER. V trimming: 3 bases; J trimming: 5 bases; junction bases outside the gene matches: 9. This CDR3 region has 15 residues. The CDR3 here is CASSQDGTVQYGYTF. The CDR3 region has the DNA TGCGCCAGCAGCCAGGACGGGACAGTTCAATATGGCTACACCTTC.

J is TRBJ1-2 and V is TRBV15, with no clear D. The CDR3 has 11 residues. Germline loops: CDR1 LNHNV, CDR2 YYDKDF (reference sequence). V lost 3 bases and J lost 1, with 0 bases in between. CDR3 residues: CATSSNYGYTF. The CDR3 DNA follows: TGTGCCACCAGCAGTAACTATGGCTACACCTTC.

This clonotype was recorded once. The chain carries TRBV7-9 and TRBJ2-7; perhaps TRBD2 as D (6 bases). Trimming left V 8 bases short and J 6 bases short, with 14 bases between. The CDR3 totals 12 residues. Germline V gene lookup returns CDR1 SEHNR and CDR2 FQNEAQ (reference sequence). The CDR3 nucleotides are TGTGCCAGCGGTTTAGGGACTCGCGAGCAGTACTTC. It translates to CASGLGTREQYF.

This clonotype was counted many times. V usage is TRBV7-2 and J usage is TRBJ1-5, with 7 positions matching TRBD1. The CDR3 extends over 15 amino acids. V lost 0 bases to trimming and J lost 5 bases; unmatched junction nucleotides: 4. CDR1 SGHTA and CDR2 FQGNSA come from the germline V gene. DNA for the CDR3: TGTGCCAGCAGCTTAGCAGGGGGCGCGGATCAGCCCCAGCATTTT. Translated: CASSLAGGADQPQHF. The variable domain in full, completed from reference TRBV7-2 and TRBJ1-5, reads GAGVSQSPSNKVTEKGKDVELRCDPISGHTALYWYRQSLGQGLEFLIYFQGNSAPDKSGLPSDRFSAERTGGSVSTLTIQRTQQEDSAVYLCASSLAGGADQPQHFGDGTRLSIL.